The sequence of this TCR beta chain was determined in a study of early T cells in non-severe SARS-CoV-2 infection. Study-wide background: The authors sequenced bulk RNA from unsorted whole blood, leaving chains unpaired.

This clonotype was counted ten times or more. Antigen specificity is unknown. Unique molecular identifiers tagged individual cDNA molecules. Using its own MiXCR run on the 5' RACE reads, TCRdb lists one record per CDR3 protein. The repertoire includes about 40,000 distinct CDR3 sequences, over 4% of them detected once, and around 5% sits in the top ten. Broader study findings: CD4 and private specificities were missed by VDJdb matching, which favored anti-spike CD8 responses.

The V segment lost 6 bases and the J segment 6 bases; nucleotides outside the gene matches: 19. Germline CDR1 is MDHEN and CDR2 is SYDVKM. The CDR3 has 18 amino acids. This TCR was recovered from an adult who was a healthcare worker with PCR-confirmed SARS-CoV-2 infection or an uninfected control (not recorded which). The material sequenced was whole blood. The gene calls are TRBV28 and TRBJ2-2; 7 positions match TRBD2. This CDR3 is CASSGTTDLFEWAGELFF. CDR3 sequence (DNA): TGTGCCAGCAGCGGGACTACAGACTTGTTTGAGTGGGCCGGGGAGCTGTTTTTT.